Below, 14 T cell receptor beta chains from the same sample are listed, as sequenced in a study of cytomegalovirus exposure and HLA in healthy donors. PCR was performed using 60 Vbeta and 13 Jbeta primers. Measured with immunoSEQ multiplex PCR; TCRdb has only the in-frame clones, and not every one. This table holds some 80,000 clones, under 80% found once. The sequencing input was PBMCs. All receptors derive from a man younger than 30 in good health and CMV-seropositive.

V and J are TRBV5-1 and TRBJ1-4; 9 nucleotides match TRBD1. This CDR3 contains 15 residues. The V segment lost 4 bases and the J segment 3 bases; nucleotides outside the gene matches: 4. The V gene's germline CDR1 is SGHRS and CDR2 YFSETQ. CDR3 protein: CASSRRTGANEKLFF. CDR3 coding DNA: TGCGCCAGCAGCCGGAGGACAGGGGCTAATGAAAAACTGTTTTTT.

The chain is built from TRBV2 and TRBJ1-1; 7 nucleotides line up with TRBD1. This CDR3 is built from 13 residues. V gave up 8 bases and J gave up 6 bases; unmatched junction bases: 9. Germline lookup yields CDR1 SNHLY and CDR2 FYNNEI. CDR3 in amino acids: CASLTPGTAEAFF. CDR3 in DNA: TGTGCCAGCCTTACTCCCGGGACAGCTGAAGCTTTCTTT.

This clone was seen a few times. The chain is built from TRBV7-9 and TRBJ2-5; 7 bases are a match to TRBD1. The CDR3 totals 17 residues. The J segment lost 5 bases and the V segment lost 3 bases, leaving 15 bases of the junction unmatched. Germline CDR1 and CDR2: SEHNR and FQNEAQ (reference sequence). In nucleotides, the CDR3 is TGTGCCAGCAGCTTTCGAGCCGGCGGAAAAGGGGGCGAGACCCAGTACTTC. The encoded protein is CASSFRAGGKGGETQYF.

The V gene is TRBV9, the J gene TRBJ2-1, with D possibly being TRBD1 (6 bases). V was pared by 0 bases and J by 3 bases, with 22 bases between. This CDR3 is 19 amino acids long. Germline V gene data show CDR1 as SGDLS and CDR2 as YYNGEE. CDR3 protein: CASSVVGTGYKRSYNEQFF. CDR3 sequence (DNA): TGTGCCAGCAGCGTAGTTGGAACAGGGTATAAACGGAGCTACAATGAGCAGTTCTTC.

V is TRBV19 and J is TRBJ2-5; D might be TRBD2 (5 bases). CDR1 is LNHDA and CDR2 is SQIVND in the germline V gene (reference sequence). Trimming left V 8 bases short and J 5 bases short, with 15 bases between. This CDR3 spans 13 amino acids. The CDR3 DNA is TGTGCCAGTTCCCCCGGGATAGCCGAGACCCAGTACTTC. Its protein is CASSPGIAETQYF.

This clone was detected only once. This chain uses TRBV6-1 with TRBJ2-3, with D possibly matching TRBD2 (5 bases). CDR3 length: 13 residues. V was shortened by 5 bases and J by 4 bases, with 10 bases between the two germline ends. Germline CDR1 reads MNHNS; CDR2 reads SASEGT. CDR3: CASSLGLPDTQYF. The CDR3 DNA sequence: TGTGCCAGCAGTCTCGGACTTCCAGATACGCAGTATTTT.

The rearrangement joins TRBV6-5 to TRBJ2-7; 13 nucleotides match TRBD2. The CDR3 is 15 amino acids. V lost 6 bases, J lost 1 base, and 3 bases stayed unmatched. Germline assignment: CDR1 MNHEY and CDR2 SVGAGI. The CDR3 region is CASRTGLAGSYEQYF. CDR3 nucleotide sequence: TGTGCCAGCAGAACGGGACTAGCGGGATCCTACGAGCAGTACTTC.

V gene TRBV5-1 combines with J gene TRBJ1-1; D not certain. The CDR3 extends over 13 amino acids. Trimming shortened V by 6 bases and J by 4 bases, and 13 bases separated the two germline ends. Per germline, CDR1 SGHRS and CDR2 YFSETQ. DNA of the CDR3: TGCGCCAGCAAAGAGGGCGGAAGCACTGAAGCTTTCTTT. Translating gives CASKEGGSTEAFF.

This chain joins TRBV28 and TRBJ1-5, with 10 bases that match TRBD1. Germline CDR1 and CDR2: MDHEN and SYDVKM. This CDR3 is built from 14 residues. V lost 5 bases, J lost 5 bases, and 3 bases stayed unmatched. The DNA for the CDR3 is TGTGCCAGCAGTCCGGGACAGGGGCATCAGCCCCAGCATTTT. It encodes CASSPGQGHQPQHF.

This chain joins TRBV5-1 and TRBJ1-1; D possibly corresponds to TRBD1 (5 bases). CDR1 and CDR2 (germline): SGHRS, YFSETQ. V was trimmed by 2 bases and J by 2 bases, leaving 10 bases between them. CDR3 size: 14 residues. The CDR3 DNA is TGCGCCAGCAGCTTTACCAGGGCTAACACTGAAGCTTTCTTT. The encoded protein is CASSFTRANTEAFF.

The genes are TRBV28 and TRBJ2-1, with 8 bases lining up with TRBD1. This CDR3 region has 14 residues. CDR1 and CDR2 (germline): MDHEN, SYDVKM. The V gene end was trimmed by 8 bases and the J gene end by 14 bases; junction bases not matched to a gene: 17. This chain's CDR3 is CASRRVTGALGKFF. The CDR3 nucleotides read TGTGCCAGCCGACGAGTGACAGGGGCGCTAGGGAAGTTCTTC.

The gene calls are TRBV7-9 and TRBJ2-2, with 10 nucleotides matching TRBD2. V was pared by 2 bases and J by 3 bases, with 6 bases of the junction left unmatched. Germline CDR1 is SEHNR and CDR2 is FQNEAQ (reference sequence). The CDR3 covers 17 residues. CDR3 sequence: CASSLSAGGPDTGELFF. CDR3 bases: TGTGCCAGCAGCTTATCAGCGGGAGGGCCCGACACCGGGGAGCTGTTTTTT.

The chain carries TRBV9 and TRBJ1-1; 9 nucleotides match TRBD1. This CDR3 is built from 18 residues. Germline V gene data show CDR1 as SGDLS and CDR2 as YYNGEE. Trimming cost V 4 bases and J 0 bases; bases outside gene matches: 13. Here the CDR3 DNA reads TGTGCCAGCAGCCCCACCCCGGGACAGGGTCTAGTGAACACTGAAGCTTTCTTT. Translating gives CASSPTPGQGLVNTEAFF.

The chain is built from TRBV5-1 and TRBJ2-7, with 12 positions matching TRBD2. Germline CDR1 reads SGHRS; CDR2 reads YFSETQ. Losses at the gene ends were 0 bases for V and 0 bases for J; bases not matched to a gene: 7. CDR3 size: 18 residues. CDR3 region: CASSLGPSGRARSYEQYF. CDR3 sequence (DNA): TGCGCCAGCAGCTTGGGTCCTAGCGGGAGGGCCCGCTCCTACGAGCAGTACTTC.